The 21 T cell receptor beta chains below were found in one sample sequenced in a study of CD8+ T cells in alopecia areata. Once RNA had been extracted, it was reverse transcribed into cDNA to act as the sequencing template. Method: immunoSEQ multiplex PCR; TCRdb's copy keeps in-frame clones and lacks some. The table records a few hundred thousand clones, more than 30% of them present only once. Stated treatment: oral pan-JAK inhibitor, 5-10 mg twice daily. This sample comprised CD4+ T cells sorted from blood, obtained at approximately week 30, from a patient treated with tofacitinib. These receptors originate from a human donor with alopecia areata.

The chain is built from TRBV4-2 and TRBJ2-7; D gene unclear. CDR1 is LGHNA and CDR2 is YNFKEQ in the germline V gene. Trimming removed 0 bases at V and 2 bases at J, with 8 bases between. The CDR3 extends over 14 amino acids. For the CDR3, the DNA is TGTGCCAGCAGCCAAGAAAAATTGGCCTACGAGCAGTACTTC. Translated: CASSQEKLAYEQYF.

A few counts support this clone. V is TRBV6-5 and J is TRBJ2-1; 10 bases are a match to TRBD1. The CDR3 is 16 amino acids. The V gene's germline CDR1 is MNHEY and CDR2 SVGAGI. V was clipped by 4 bases and J by 4 bases; unmatched bases: 7. The CDR3 sequence is CASSSPGQGKYNEQFF. CDR3 in DNA: TGTGCCAGCAGTTCCCCGGGACAGGGGAAATACAATGAGCAGTTCTTC.

The chain has TRBV9 and TRBJ2-5; 7 bases line up with TRBD2. Germline V gives CDR1 SGDLS, CDR2 YYNGEE. The CDR3 consists of 14 residues. V lost 4 bases, J lost 0 bases, and 3 bases stayed unmatched. The CDR3 DNA follows: TGTGCCAGCAGCCGGGGAGGGGACCAAGAGACCCAGTACTTC. Encoded protein: CASSRGGDQETQYF. Full variable domain (remainder filled in from reference TRBV9 and TRBJ2-5): DSGVTQTPKHLITATGQRVTLRCSPRSGDLSVYWYQQSLDQGLQFLIQYYNGEERAKGNILERFSAQQFPDLHSELNLSSLELGDSALYFCASSRGGDQETQYFGPGTRLLVL.

This sequence joins TRBV29-1 and TRBJ2-1, with 9 bases fitting TRBD1. CDR1 is SQVTM, CDR2 ANQGSEA, per germline. J was trimmed by 7 bases and V by 6 bases; bases with no gene match: 10. This CDR3 has 14 residues. In DNA, the CDR3 is TGCAGCGTAGACCACAGGGGGCGTGGGAATGAGCAGTTCTTC. Encoded protein: CSVDHRGRGNEQFF.

This clone was found a few times. V and J are TRBV27 and TRBJ2-4; D remains unclear. The V end lost 6 bases, the J end lost 1 base, and 10 bases lay between the germline ends. Germline values: CDR1 MNHEY, CDR2 SMNVEV (reference sequence). The CDR3 has 14 residues. The DNA for the CDR3 is TGTGCCAGCAGCTGGATGGGTGCCAAAAACATTCAGTACTTC. Its protein is CASSWMGAKNIQYF.

In this sample, this clone turned up a few times. The chain joins TRBV6-6 to TRBJ2-1, with 9 bases identical to TRBD2. CDR3 length equals 15 residues. The junction had 8 bases not matched to a gene; V was cut back by 6 bases and J by 5 bases. Germline-derived CDR1 and CDR2 are MNHNY and SVGAGI (reference sequence). In DNA, the CDR3 is TGTGCCAGCAGCACCGGGTTAGCGGGAGACAATGAGCAGTTCTTC. Residues: CASSTGLAGDNEQFF.

The chain uses TRBV7-9 and TRBJ2-7; D is ambiguous. This CDR3 contains 12 residues. Germline V gene data show CDR1 as SEHNR and CDR2 as FQNEAQ (reference sequence). V was shortened by 0 bases and J by 2 bases, with 2 bases between the two germline ends. The CDR3 sequence is CASSLAPYEQYF. The DNA for the CDR3 is TGTGCCAGCAGCTTAGCTCCCTACGAGCAGTACTTC.

The chain links TRBV29-1 to TRBJ1-1; no firm D call. Trimming took off 3 bases at V and 10 bases at J, with 12 bases between the two ends. Germline CDR1 and CDR2: SQVTM and ANQGSEA. CDR3 length equals 11 residues. The CDR3 here is CSVDVGRSAFF. Here the CDR3 DNA reads TGCAGCGTTGATGTCGGGAGGTCAGCTTTCTTT. The variable domain in full, completed from reference TRBV29-1 and TRBJ1-1, reads SAVISQKPSRDICQRGTSLTIQCQVDSQVTMMFWYRQQPGQSLTLIATANQGSEATYESGFVIDKFPISRPNLTFSTLTVSNMSPEDSSIYLCSVDVGRSAFFGQGTRLTVV.

The chain carries TRBV18 and TRBJ1-6; tentative D call: TRBD1 (5 bases). CDR1 and CDR2 from the germline V gene are KGHSH and LQKENI. CDR3 size: 14 residues. The germline V and J ends were trimmed by 6 bases and 8 bases, with 14 bases remaining between them. In nucleotides, the CDR3 is TGTGCCAGCTCGGCGACGGGGGACTATTCACCCCTCCACTTT. Amino acid sequence: CASSATGDYSPLHF.

V gene TRBV20-1 combines with J gene TRBJ2-3; TRBD2 matches 8 bases. Germline trimming cut 6 bases from V and 10 bases from J; bases unmatched to any gene: 6. The CDR3 sequence is 11 residues long. Germline loops: CDR1 DFQATT, CDR2 SNEGSKA (reference sequence). CDR3 sequence (DNA): TGCAGTGCCCCGGGGGGGGAGGCGCAGTATTTT. Translation: CSAPGGEAQYF.

The chain uses TRBV9 and TRBJ1-2; D remains ambiguous. This CDR3 has 14 residues. Germline V gene data show CDR1 as SGDLS and CDR2 as YYNGEE. Trimming took off 3 bases at V and 2 bases at J, with 11 bases between the two ends. This chain's CDR3 is CASSALGGNYGYTF. In DNA form, the CDR3 reads TGTGCCAGCAGCGCTCTTGGAGGGAACTATGGCTACACCTTC. Based on the CDR3 plus reference TRBV9 and TRBJ1-2, the full variable domain is DSGVTQTPKHLITATGQRVTLRCSPRSGDLSVYWYQQSLDQGLQFLIQYYNGEERAKGNILERFSAQQFPDLHSELNLSSLELGDSALYFCASSALGGNYGYTFGSGTRLTVV.

The rearrangement links TRBV27 to TRBJ1-1, with a possible D match to TRBD1 (6 bases). Looked up from germline, CDR1 is MNHEY and CDR2 is SMNVEV (reference sequence). V lost 0 bases and J 8 bases, leaving 16 bases between the germline ends. The CDR3 sequence is 15 residues long. The CDR3 DNA follows: TGTGCCAGCAGTTTATCGAGGGGGACCGGTAGAGAAGCTTTCTTT. It codes for CASSLSRGTGREAFF.

In this sample, this clone turned up a few times. The rearrangement uses TRBV18 and TRBJ2-3; D is possibly TRBD1 (6 bases). Germline V lookup: CDR1 KGHSH, CDR2 LQKENI. The CDR3 loop spans 14 amino acids. Trimming removed 2 bases at V and 5 bases at J, with 11 bases between. CDR3 in DNA: TGTGCCAGCTCACCATTACAGGGACAAGATACGCAGTATTTT. Translating gives CASSPLQGQDTQYF.

This sequence joins TRBV29-1 and TRBJ1-1, with D maybe TRBD1 (5 bases). This CDR3 contains 14 residues. The V gene's germline CDR1 is SQVTM and CDR2 ANQGSEA. Trimming cost V 6 bases and J 12 bases, with 26 bases left between them. The CDR3 loop reads CSVTTGTITLAPFF. In DNA form, the CDR3 reads TGCAGCGTCACTACCGGGACGATCACCCTAGCGCCTTTCTTT.

The CDR3 spells CASSQDQGTDTQYF. The CDR3 DNA reads TGTGCCAGCAGCCAAGATCAGGGGACAGATACGCAGTATTTT. V is TRBV4-2 and J is TRBJ2-3, with D perhaps matching TRBD1 (6 bases). The germline V and J ends were trimmed by 0 bases and 3 bases, with 7 bases remaining between them. CDR3 length: 14 residues. Germline V gene sequence: CDR1 LGHNA, CDR2 YNFKEQ.

There are a few counts of this clone. The genes are TRBV7-9 and TRBJ1-1; D is undetermined. The ends were cut back, 8 bases at V and 0 bases at J, with 13 bases in the middle. CDR1 and CDR2 (germline): SEHNR, FQNEAQ (reference sequence). The CDR3 is made up of 14 amino acids. CDR3 sequence reads: CASYEAALNTEAFF. As DNA, the CDR3 is TGTGCCAGCTACGAGGCCGCCTTGAACACTGAAGCTTTCTTT.

The chain has TRBV6-1 and TRBJ1-1, with TRBD1 as a possible D gene (5 bases). CDR3 length: 13 residues. The V gene's germline CDR1 is MNHNS and CDR2 SASEGT. Deletions cut 5 bases from V and 6 bases from J, with 13 bases between. The CDR3: CASSLHQGPEAFF. DNA of the CDR3: TGTGCCAGCAGTCTACACCAGGGACCTGAAGCTTTCTTT.

Comment on this clone: Within the sample, other DNA sequences also encode this same CDR3. V usage is TRBV7-3 and J usage is TRBJ2-1, with 11 nucleotides matching TRBD2. J was trimmed by 4 bases and V by 5 bases; bases with no gene match: 4. CDR1 SGHTA and CDR2 FQGTGA come from the germline V gene. The length of the CDR3 is 15 residues. CDR3 in amino acids: CASSPGTSGYNEQFF. The CDR3 DNA reads TGTGCCAGCAGCCCCGGGACTAGCGGATACAATGAGCAGTTCTTC.

Concerning this clone: A much larger clone sits a single nucleotide away, making a read error possible. The sample contains more than one DNA sequence encoding this CDR3. The genes are TRBV5-1 and TRBJ1-6; D is possibly TRBD1 (6 bases). The CDR3 loop spans 15 amino acids. Germline-derived CDR1 and CDR2 are SGHRS and YFSETQ. With 0 bases removed from V and 4 bases from J, the gap between germline ends came to 8 bases. The CDR3 bases are TGCGCCAGCAGCTTGGGACAGGATTATAATTCACCCCTCCACTTT. As protein: CASSLGQDYNSPLHF.

The V gene is TRBV5-1, the J gene TRBJ1-1, with TRBD1 identical over 7 bases. Germline loops: CDR1 SGHRS, CDR2 YFSETQ. Trimming removed 4 bases from V and 2 bases from J; junction bases left unmatched: 5. The length of the CDR3 is 14 residues. CDR3 residues: CASSPQGGNTEAFF. CDR3 coding DNA: TGCGCCAGCAGCCCCCAGGGGGGCAACACTGAAGCTTTCTTT.

This clone was picked up a small number of times. The rearrangement links TRBV6-1 to TRBJ1-2, with 7 positions matching TRBD1. J gave up 5 bases and V 2 bases, and 8 bases lay outside the gene matches. Germline CDR1 is MNHNS and CDR2 is SASEGT. CDR3 length equals 15 residues. The CDR3, as DNA: TGTGCCAGCAGTGAAACATTGACAGGGTGGTATGGCTACACCTTC. Translated: CASSETLTGWYGYTF.